The 32 T cell receptor beta chains given below trace back to one sample, sequenced in a study of T cell responses to AZD1222 COVID-19 vaccine. The protocol was immunoSEQ multiplex PCR, while the TCRdb copy is restricted to in-frame clones and leaves out a portion. The sample lists 110,000 to 150,000 clones; roughly 91% were seen once. The sequenced sample was peripheral blood, obtained on day 0 of AZD1222 vaccination. The receptors here all came from an adult in good health.

In this sample, this clone turned up once. The chain is built from TRBV6-5 and TRBJ2-3; 7 bases line up with TRBD1. CDR1 is MNHEY and CDR2 is SVGAGI in the germline V gene. CDR3 length: 14 residues. The V gene end was trimmed by 4 bases and the J gene end by 3 bases; junction bases not matched to a gene: 4. The CDR3, as DNA: TGTGCCAGCAGTTCAGGGGGAACGACAGATACGCAGTATTTT. Encoded protein: CASSSGGTTDTQYF.

This clone was recorded once. This rearrangement joins TRBV6-5 to TRBJ2-7; 7 bases line up with TRBD2. CDR1 and CDR2 from the germline V gene are MNHEY and SVGAGI. V trimming: 3 bases; J trimming: 6 bases; junction bases outside the gene matches: 5. The CDR3 extends over 13 amino acids. CDR3 sequence reads: CASSYKGGAEQYF. For the CDR3, the DNA is TGTGCCAGCAGTTATAAGGGAGGGGCCGAGCAGTACTTC.

The chain is built from TRBV10-1 and TRBJ1-5; a weak D match, TRBD1 (6 bases). The CDR3 sequence is 15 residues long. Germline values: CDR1 WNHNN, CDR2 SYGVQD (reference sequence). Trimming pared 3 bases from V and 5 bases from J, leaving 14 bases between. The CDR3 sequence: CASSDAGAGYQPQHF. The DNA for the CDR3 is TGCGCCAGCAGTGATGCGGGGGCGGGGTATCAGCCCCAGCATTTT.

This clone appeared a single time. The chain links TRBV6-5 to TRBJ2-5; maybe TRBD2 (6 bases). The germline V and J ends were trimmed by 7 bases and 5 bases, with 20 bases remaining between them. The CDR3 runs 15 residues. Germline V lookup: CDR1 MNHEY, CDR2 SVGAGI. CDR3 sequence (DNA): TGTGCCAGCACCCTGAACCGGGCGGGGAAGGAGACCCAGTACTTC. Protein: CASTLNRAGKETQYF.

This rearrangement joins TRBV4-1 to TRBJ2-4, with TRBD2 matching over 14 bases. The germline CDR1 and CDR2 sequences are MGHRA and YSYEKL. This CDR3 is 18 amino acids long. The junction had 7 bases not matched to a gene; V was cut back by 4 bases and J by 2 bases. CDR3 amino acids: CASSLGLAGGNTKNIQYF. The CDR3 DNA reads as TGCGCCAGCAGCCTCGGACTAGCGGGGGGAAATACCAAAAACATTCAGTACTTC.

The chain combines TRBV4-3 with TRBJ1-2; D possibly corresponds to TRBD1 (5 bases). The V gene's germline CDR1 is LGHNA and CDR2 YSLEER. The CDR3 runs to 16 residues. V lost 0 bases and J lost 4, with 15 bases in between. The CDR3 protein is CASSQDIQGRGYGYTF. The CDR3 coding sequence is TGCGCCAGCAGCCAAGATATCCAGGGTCGGGGCTATGGCTACACCTTC.

This chain connects TRBV4-2 to TRBJ2-3; D possibly corresponds to TRBD2 (6 bases). CDR1 and CDR2 from the germline V gene are LGHNA and YNFKEQ. The germline V and J ends were trimmed by 1 base and 2 bases, with 13 bases remaining between them. The CDR3 length is 16 residues. CDR3 nucleotide sequence: TGTGCCAGCAGCCAAGGGGCGGACTACATCACAGATACGCAGTATTTT. It specifies CASSQGADYITDTQYF.

This rearrangement joins TRBV6-2 or TRBV6-3 to TRBJ1-2; D is perhaps TRBD1 (6 bases). This CDR3 has 16 residues. Trimming stripped 6 bases from V and 2 bases from J, with 19 bases between. CDR1 and CDR2 from the germline V gene are MNHEY and SVGEGT. CDR3 DNA sequence: TGTGCCAGCAGCCTCCTCGAGGCAGGGGTGAACTATGGCTACACCTTC. Translated, it gives CASSLLEAGVNYGYTF.

V is TRBV12-3 or TRBV12-4 and J is TRBJ1-2; D is ambiguous. The CDR3 contains 12 residues. V lost 0 bases, J lost 8 bases, and 7 bases lay in between. The CDR3: CASSLAGSGYTF. As DNA, the CDR3 is TGTGCCAGCAGTTTAGCGGGTAGCGGCTACACCTTC.

This sequence joins TRBV5-4 and TRBJ2-3; D ambiguous. V was shortened by 7 bases and J by 2 bases, with 17 bases between the two germline ends. The germline V gene encodes CDR1 SGHNT and CDR2 YYREEE (reference sequence). This CDR3 is built from 15 residues. The chain's CDR3 is CASAEAGPSTDTQYF. The CDR3 DNA is TGTGCCAGCGCTGAGGCAGGCCCCTCCACAGATACGCAGTATTTT.

CDR3 region: CSVKTGGNQPQHF. The CDR3 coding sequence is TGCAGCGTTAAGACAGGCGGCAATCAGCCCCAGCATTTT. The chain couples TRBV29-1 to TRBJ1-5, with a possible D match to TRBD1 (6 bases). The CDR3 is 13 amino acids. Germline V gene sequence: CDR1 SQVTM, CDR2 ANQGSEA. Trimming pared 5 bases from V and 2 bases from J, leaving 10 bases between.

This clone has a single count. The chain carries TRBV18 and TRBJ1-2, with D maybe TRBD1 (6 bases). The CDR3 loop spans 14 amino acids. Germline V gives CDR1 KGHSH, CDR2 LQKENI. V gave up 8 bases and J gave up 1 base, with 14 bases separating them. The CDR3 DNA follows: TGTGCCAGCACCCGGGACACTTATAACTATGGCTACACCTTC. Amino acid sequence: CASTRDTYNYGYTF.

The V call is TRBV5-1, the J call TRBJ1-2; possibly TRBD1 for D (5 bases). V was trimmed by 4 bases and J by 0 bases, leaving 13 bases between them. This CDR3 has 15 residues. Germline V gives CDR1 SGHRS, CDR2 YFSETQ. The CDR3 region is CASSPGLGANYGYTF. For the CDR3, the DNA is TGCGCCAGCAGCCCCGGATTAGGGGCTAACTATGGCTACACCTTC.

This rearrangement joins TRBV5-6 to TRBJ2-7; no reliable D call. V was trimmed by 2 bases and J by 7 bases, leaving 16 bases between them. The CDR3 has 14 residues. CDR1 is SGHDT, CDR2 YYEEEE, per germline. The chain's CDR3 is CASSFSQQPWEQYF. The CDR3, as DNA: TGTGCCAGCAGCTTTTCACAGCAGCCGTGGGAGCAGTACTTC. The variable domain in full, with the rest retrieved from reference TRBV5-6 and TRBJ2-7, is DAGVTQSPTHLIKTRGQQVTLRCSPKSGHDTVSWYQQALGQGPQFIFQYYEEEERQRGNFPDRFSGHQFPNYSSELNVNALLLGDSALYLCASSFSQQPWEQYFGPGTRLTVT.

V is TRBV7-8 and J is TRBJ2-5, with D maybe TRBD1 (5 bases). Germline assignment: CDR1 SGHVS and CDR2 FQNEAQ. Trimming stripped 3 bases from V and 5 bases from J, with 10 bases between. This CDR3 has 13 residues. The CDR3 DNA is TGTGCCAGCAGCTTGGGGCCCGGTGAGACCCAGTACTTC. Protein: CASSLGPGETQYF.

This clone was seen only once. The CDR3 protein is CASSRGGGRTEAFF. The CDR3 DNA is TGTGCCAGCTCGCGCGGCGGGGGGCGGACTGAAGCTTTCTTT. The rearrangement uses TRBV18 and TRBJ1-1, with D maybe TRBD1 (6 bases). Trimming shortened V by 6 bases and J by 5 bases, and 16 bases separated the two germline ends. Germline values: CDR1 KGHSH, CDR2 LQKENI. This CDR3 is built from 14 residues. Full variable domain (rest looked up from reference TRBV18 and TRBJ1-1): NAGVMQNPRHLVRRRGQEARLRCSPMKGHSHVYWYRQLPEEGLKFMVYLQKENIIDESGMPKERFSAEFPKEGPSILRIQQVVRGDSAAYFCASSRGGGRTEAFFGQGTRLTVV.

The V gene is TRBV9, the J gene TRBJ2-7; 7 bases map to TRBD2. The germline CDR1 and CDR2 sequences are SGDLS and YYNGEE. J lost 5 bases, V lost 4 bases, and 9 bases had no gene match. The CDR3 runs to 14 residues. The DNA of the CDR3 is TGTGCCAGCAGCCCCCAGCGGGGTTCGGACGAGCAGTACTTC. Protein sequence: CASSPQRGSDEQYF.

The V and J genes are TRBV24-1 and TRBJ2-3; D remains unclear. Looked up from germline, CDR1 is KGHDR and CDR2 is SFDVKD. The CDR3 covers 12 residues. V shed 5 bases and J shed 0 bases, with 2 bases lying between them. CDR3 in DNA: TGTGCCACCAGTGGAAGCACAGATACGCAGTATTTT. Translating gives CATSGSTDTQYF.

The rearrangement uses TRBV7-2 and TRBJ1-1; D uncertain. CDR1 is SGHTA and CDR2 is FQGNSA in the germline V gene. The CDR3 covers 14 residues. Trimming took 5 bases from V and 3 from J, leaving 13 bases between them. The CDR3 DNA reads TGTGCCAGCAGCCCCGCCGGAGGTCACACTGAAGCTTTCTTT. Its translation is CASSPAGGHTEAFF. The full variable domain, completed using reference TRBV7-2 and TRBJ1-1, is GAGVSQSPSNKVTEKGKDVELRCDPISGHTALYWYRQSLGQGLEFLIYFQGNSAPDKSGLPSDRFSAERTGGSVSTLTIQRTQQEDSAVYLCASSPAGGHTEAFFGQGTRLTVV.

This sequence joins TRBV28 and TRBJ2-2, with D perhaps given as TRBD1 or TRBD2 (5 bases each). The CDR3 has 15 amino acids. Germline values: CDR1 MDHEN, CDR2 SYDVKM. V lost 6 bases and J lost 4, with 15 bases in between. The DNA of the CDR3 is TGTGCCAGCAGCTCGGGAACAGGAAGCACCGGGGAGCTGTTTTTT. Translating it yields CASSSGTGSTGELFF.

The sample holds one count of this clone. Germline is not matched at one junction end, which may reflect a read error. The gene calls are TRBV7-7 and TRBJ2-6, with 8 bases identical to TRBD2. The germline CDR1 and CDR2 sequences are SSHAT and FNYEAQ (reference sequence). The CDR3 covers 18 residues. The CDR3 sequence is CASSPGGALFFGANVLTF. The CDR3 nucleotides are TGTGCTAGCAGCCCCGGGGGGGCCCTTTTCTTCGGGGCCAACGTCCTGACTTTC.

The rearrangement links TRBV7-2 to TRBJ1-2; 10 nucleotides match TRBD1. V gave up 5 bases and J gave up 9 bases; unmatched junction bases: 12. Per germline, CDR1 SGHTA and CDR2 FQGNSA. The CDR3 is 15 residues long. The CDR3 sequence: CASSARQGARPRYTF. CDR3 DNA: TGTGCCAGCAGCGCTCGACAGGGGGCGAGACCCCGCTACACCTTC. The complete variable domain, with remaining parts taken from reference TRBV7-2 and TRBJ1-2, reads GAGVSQSPSNKVTEKGKDVELRCDPISGHTALYWYRQSLGQGLEFLIYFQGNSAPDKSGLPSDRFSAERTGGSVSTLTIQRTQQEDSAVYLCASSARQGARPRYTFGSGTRLTVV.

The rearrangement joins TRBV27 to TRBJ2-1, with 8 bases lining up with TRBD1. Germline trimming cut 0 bases from V and 12 bases from J; bases unmatched to any gene: 13. CDR3 length: 16 amino acids. Germline values: CDR1 MNHEY, CDR2 SMNVEV (reference sequence). The CDR3 DNA reads TGTGCCAGCAGTTTATCGCCGGGACAGGTCCCTAGAGGGCAGTTCTTC. This sequence encodes CASSLSPGQVPRGQFF.

The V and J genes are TRBV15 and TRBJ2-3; 10 nucleotides agree with TRBD1. The ends lost 3 bases at V and 1 base at J; junction bases unmatched: 1. Germline V gene data show CDR1 as LNHNV and CDR2 as YYDKDF (reference sequence). The CDR3 loop spans 15 amino acids. The CDR3 spells CATSRTGGGTDTQYF. DNA of the CDR3: TGTGCCACCAGCAGGACAGGGGGCGGCACAGATACGCAGTATTTT.

This clone was seen once. The gene calls are TRBV28 and TRBJ2-1; a weak D match, TRBD1 (5 bases). The CDR3 spans 14 residues. V lost 2 bases and J 6 bases, leaving 11 bases between the germline ends. Germline V gives CDR1 MDHEN, CDR2 SYDVKM. The CDR3 coding sequence is TGTGCCAGCAGTTTAGGGTGGCAGGGCAATGAGCAGTTCTTC. Residues: CASSLGWQGNEQFF.

V is TRBV4-1 and J is TRBJ2-7; the D gene could be TRBD1 or TRBD2 (5 bases each). Trimming took 2 bases from V and 5 from J, leaving 28 bases between them. The CDR3 covers 19 residues. Germline values: CDR1 MGHRA, CDR2 YSYEKL. CDR3 region: CASSQFSGFPGPPYHEQYF. DNA of the CDR3: TGCGCCAGCAGCCAATTTTCGGGCTTCCCGGGACCCCCTTACCACGAGCAGTACTTC.

The chain combines TRBV30 with TRBJ1-2; 8 bases are a match to TRBD1. The CDR3 covers 14 residues. The trim removed 4 bases at V and 0 bases at J, leaving 4 bases unmatched. The V gene's germline CDR1 is GTSNPN and CDR2 SVGIG (reference sequence). The CDR3 is CAWMGQDTNYGYTF. The CDR3 DNA reads TGTGCCTGGATGGGACAGGATACTAACTATGGCTACACCTTC.

J is TRBJ1-5 and V is TRBV4-3, with D unclear. With 4 bases removed from V and 0 bases from J, the gap between germline ends came to 10 bases. CDR3 length: 15 residues. CDR1 and CDR2 from the germline V gene are LGHNA and YSLEER. CDR3 region: CASSPTVYSNQPQHF. In DNA, the CDR3 is TGCGCCAGCAGCCCTACAGTCTATAGCAATCAGCCCCAGCATTTT.

The V and J genes are TRBV5-1 and TRBJ2-3; TRBD2 agrees at 10 bases. The junction had 12 bases not matched to a gene; V was cut back by 3 bases and J by 2 bases. The length of the CDR3 is 18 residues. Germline loops: CDR1 SGHRS, CDR2 YFSETQ. CDR3 sequence reads: CASSWGASGGLNTDTQYF. In DNA form, the CDR3 reads TGCGCCAGCAGCTGGGGGGCTAGCGGGGGCCTTAACACAGATACGCAGTATTTT. The entire variable domain, with the rest obtained from reference TRBV5-1 and TRBJ2-3, is as follows: KAGVTQTPRYLIKTRGQQVTLSCSPISGHRSVSWYQQTPGQGLQFLFEYFSETQRNKGNFPGRFSGRQFSNSRSEMNVSTLELGDSALYLCASSWGASGGLNTDTQYFGPGTRLTVL.

This chain joins TRBV19 and TRBJ2-2, with D perhaps TRBD1 (5 bases). CDR1 is LNHDA and CDR2 is SQIVND in the germline V gene (reference sequence). CDR3 length: 14 amino acids. Trimming left V 4 bases short and J 7 bases short, with 13 bases between. This CDR3 reads CASSRTDIYGELFF. The CDR3 bases are TGTGCCAGTAGTAGAACGGACATTTACGGGGAGCTGTTTTTT.

The rearrangement uses TRBV5-1 and TRBJ1-1; tentatively, D is TRBD1 (5 bases). Per germline, CDR1 SGHRS and CDR2 YFSETQ. V was trimmed by 0 bases and J by 4 bases, leaving 13 bases between them. The CDR3 sequence is 15 residues long. The CDR3 reads CASSLAREGVTEAFF. DNA of the CDR3: TGCGCCAGCAGCTTGGCCAGGGAGGGAGTCACTGAAGCTTTCTTT.

The CDR3 spells CASSYPGSEAFF. DNA for the CDR3: TGTGCCAGCAGTTACCCAGGGAGTGAAGCTTTCTTT. The chain recombines TRBV6-5 with TRBJ1-1; a weak D match, TRBD1 (5 bases). Per germline, CDR1 MNHEY and CDR2 SVGAGI. This CDR3 contains 12 residues. The ends were cut back, 2 bases at V and 7 bases at J, with 8 bases in the middle.